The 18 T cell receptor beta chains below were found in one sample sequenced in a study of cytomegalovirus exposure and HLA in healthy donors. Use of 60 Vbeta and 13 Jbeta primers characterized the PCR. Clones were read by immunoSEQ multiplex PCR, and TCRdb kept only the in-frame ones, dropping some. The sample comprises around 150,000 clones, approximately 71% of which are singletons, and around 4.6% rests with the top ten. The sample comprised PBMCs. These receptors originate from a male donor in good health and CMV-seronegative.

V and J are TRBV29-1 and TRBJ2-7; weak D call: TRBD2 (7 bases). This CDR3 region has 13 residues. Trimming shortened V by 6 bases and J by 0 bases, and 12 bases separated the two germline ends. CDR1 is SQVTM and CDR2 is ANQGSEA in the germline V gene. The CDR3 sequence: CSVSGGLSYEQYF. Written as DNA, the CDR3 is TGCAGCGTATCCGGGGGGCTCTCCTACGAGCAGTACTTC.

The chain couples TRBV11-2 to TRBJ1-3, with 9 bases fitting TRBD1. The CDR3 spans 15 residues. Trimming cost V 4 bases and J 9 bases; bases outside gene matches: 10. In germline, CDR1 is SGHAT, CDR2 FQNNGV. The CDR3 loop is CASSSIRDRDGTIYF. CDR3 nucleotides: TGTGCCAGCAGCTCAATCCGGGACAGGGATGGCACCATATATTTT.

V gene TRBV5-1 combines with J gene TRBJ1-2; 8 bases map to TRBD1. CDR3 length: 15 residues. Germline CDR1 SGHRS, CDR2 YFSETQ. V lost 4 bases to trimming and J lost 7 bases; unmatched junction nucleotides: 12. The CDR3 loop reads CASSAETGVSSGYTF. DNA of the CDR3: TGCGCCAGCAGCGCAGAGACAGGGGTTTCCTCTGGCTACACCTTC.

This CDR3 is CASSSGGQIYEQYF. CDR3 bases: TGTGCCAGCAGCTCCGGGGGTCAGATCTACGAGCAGTACTTC. This chain joins TRBV11-2 and TRBJ2-7, with D perhaps matching TRBD2 (6 bases). V lost 4 bases and J 3 bases, leaving 13 bases between the germline ends. The CDR3 consists of 14 residues. CDR1 SGHAT and CDR2 FQNNGV come from the germline V gene.

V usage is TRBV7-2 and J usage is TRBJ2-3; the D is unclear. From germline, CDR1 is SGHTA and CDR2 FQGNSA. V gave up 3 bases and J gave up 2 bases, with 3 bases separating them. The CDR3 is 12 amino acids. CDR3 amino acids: CASSFITDTQYF. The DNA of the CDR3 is TGTGCCAGCAGCTTCATCACAGATACGCAGTATTTT.

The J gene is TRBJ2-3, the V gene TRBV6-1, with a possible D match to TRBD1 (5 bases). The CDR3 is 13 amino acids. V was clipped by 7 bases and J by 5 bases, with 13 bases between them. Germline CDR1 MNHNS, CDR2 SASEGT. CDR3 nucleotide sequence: TGTGCCAGCATAGGGCAGGGTAGAGATACGCAGTATTTT. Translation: CASIGQGRDTQYF.

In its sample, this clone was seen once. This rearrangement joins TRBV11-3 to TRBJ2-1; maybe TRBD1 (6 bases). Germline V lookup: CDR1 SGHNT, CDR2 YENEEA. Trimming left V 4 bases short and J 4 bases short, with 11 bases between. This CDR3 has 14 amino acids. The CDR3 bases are TGTGCCAGCAGCTCCACAGGGCTATACAATGAGCAGTTCTTC. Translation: CASSSTGLYNEQFF. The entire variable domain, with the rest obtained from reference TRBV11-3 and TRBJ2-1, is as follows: EAGVVQSPRYKIIEKKQPVAFWCNPISGHNTLYWYLQNLGQGPELLIRYENEEAVDDSQLPKDRFSAERLKGVDSTLKIQPAELGDSAVYLCASSSTGLYNEQFFGPGTRLTVL.

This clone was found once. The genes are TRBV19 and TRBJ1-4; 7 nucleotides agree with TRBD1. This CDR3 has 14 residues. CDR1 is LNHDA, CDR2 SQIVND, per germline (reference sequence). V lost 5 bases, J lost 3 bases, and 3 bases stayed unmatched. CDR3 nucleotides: TGTGCCAGTAGTGAGGGGACAGCTAATGAAAAACTGTTTTTT. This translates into CASSEGTANEKLFF.

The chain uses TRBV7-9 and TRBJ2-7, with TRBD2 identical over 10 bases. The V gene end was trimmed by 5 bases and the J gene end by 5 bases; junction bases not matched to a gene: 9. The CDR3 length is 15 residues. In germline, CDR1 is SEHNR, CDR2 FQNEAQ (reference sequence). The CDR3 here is CASSAGTSDRDEQYF. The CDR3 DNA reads TGTGCCAGCAGCGCAGGGACTAGCGATAGGGACGAGCAGTACTTC.

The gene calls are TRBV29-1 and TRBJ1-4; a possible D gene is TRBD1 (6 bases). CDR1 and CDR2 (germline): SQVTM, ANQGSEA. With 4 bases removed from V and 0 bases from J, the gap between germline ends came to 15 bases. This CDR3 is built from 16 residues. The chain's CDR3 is CSVALRSGATNEKLFF. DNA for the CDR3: TGCAGCGTTGCACTCCGCTCAGGGGCAACTAATGAAAAACTGTTTTTT. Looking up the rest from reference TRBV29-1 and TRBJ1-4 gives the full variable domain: SAVISQKPSRDICQRGTSLTIQCQVDSQVTMMFWYRQQPGQSLTLIATANQGSEATYESGFVIDKFPISRPNLTFSTLTVSNMSPEDSSIYLCSVALRSGATNEKLFFGSGTQLSVL.

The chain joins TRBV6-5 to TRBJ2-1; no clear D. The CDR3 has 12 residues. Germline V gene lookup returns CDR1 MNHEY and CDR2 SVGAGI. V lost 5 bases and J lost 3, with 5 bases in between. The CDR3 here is CASSQHYNEQFF. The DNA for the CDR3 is TGTGCCAGCAGTCAACACTACAATGAGCAGTTCTTC.

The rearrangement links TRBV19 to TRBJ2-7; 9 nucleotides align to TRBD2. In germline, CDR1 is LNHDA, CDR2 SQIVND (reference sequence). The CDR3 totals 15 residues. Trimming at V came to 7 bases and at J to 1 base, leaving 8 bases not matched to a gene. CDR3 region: CASTPTSGLSYEQYF. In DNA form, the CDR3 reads TGTGCCAGTACTCCTACTAGCGGGCTATCCTACGAGCAGTACTTC.

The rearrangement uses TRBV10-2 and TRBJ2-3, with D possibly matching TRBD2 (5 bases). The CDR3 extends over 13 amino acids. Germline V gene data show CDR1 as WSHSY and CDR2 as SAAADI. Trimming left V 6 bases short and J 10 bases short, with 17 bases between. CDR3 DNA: TGCGCCAGCAGCCACGTCTCAACTAGGGCGCAGTATTTT. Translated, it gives CASSHVSTRAQYF.

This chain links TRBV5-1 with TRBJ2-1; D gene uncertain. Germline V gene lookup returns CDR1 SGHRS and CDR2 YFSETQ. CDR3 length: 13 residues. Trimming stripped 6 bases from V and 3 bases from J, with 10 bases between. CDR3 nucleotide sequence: TGCGCCAGCACTAGAGATCGCTACAATGAGCAGTTCTTC. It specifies CASTRDRYNEQFF.

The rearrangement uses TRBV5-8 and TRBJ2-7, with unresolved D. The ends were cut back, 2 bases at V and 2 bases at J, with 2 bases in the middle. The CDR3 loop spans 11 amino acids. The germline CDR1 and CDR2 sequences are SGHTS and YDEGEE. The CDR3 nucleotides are TGTGCCAGCAGCTTCGCCTACGAGCAGTACTTC. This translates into CASSFAYEQYF. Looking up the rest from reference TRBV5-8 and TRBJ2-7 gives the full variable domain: EAGVTQSPTHLIKTRGQQATLRCSPISGHTSVYWYQQALGLGLQFLLWYDEGEERNRGNFPPRFSGRQFPNYSSELNVNALELEDSALYLCASSFAYEQYFGPGTRLTVT.

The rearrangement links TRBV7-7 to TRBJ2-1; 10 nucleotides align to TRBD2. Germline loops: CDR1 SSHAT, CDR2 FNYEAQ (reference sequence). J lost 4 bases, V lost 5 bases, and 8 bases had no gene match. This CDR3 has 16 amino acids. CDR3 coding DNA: TGTGCCAGCAGCATAGGACTAGCGGATACATACAATGAGCAGTTCTTC. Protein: CASSIGLADTYNEQFF.

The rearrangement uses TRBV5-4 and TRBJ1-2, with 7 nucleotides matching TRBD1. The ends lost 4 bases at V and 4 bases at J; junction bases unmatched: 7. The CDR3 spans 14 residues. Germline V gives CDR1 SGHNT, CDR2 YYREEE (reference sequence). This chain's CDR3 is CASSRGTDFYGYTF. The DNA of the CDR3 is TGTGCCAGCAGCAGAGGGACAGACTTCTATGGCTACACCTTC. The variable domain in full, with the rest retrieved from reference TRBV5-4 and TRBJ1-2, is ETGVTQSPTHLIKTRGQQVTLRCSSQSGHNTVSWYQQALGQGPQFIFQYYREEENGRGNFPPRFSGLQFPNYSSELNVNALELDDSALYLCASSRGTDFYGYTFGSGTRLTVV.

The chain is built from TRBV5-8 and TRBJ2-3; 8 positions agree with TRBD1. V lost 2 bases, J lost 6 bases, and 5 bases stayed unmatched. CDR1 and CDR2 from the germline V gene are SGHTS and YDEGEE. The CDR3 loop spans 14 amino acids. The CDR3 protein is CASSFDRGSDTQYF. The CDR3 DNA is TGTGCCAGCAGCTTCGACAGGGGCTCCGATACGCAGTATTTT. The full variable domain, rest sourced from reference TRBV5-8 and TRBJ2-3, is EAGVTQSPTHLIKTRGQQATLRCSPISGHTSVYWYQQALGLGLQFLLWYDEGEERNRGNFPPRFSGRQFPNYSSELNVNALELEDSALYLCASSFDRGSDTQYFGPGTRLTVL.